This T cell receptor beta chain was recovered during a study of CD8+ T cells in alopecia areata. In this sample, this clone turned up a few times. Extracted from the samples, RNA was reverse transcribed into cDNA to serve as the sequencing template. The assay was immunoSEQ multiplex PCR, and TCRdb's table has in-frame clones only and misses some. This table has 100,000 to 150,000 clones, roughly 50% appearing once. Germline V lookup: CDR1 SQVTM, CDR2 ANQGSEA. This CDR3 is built from 14 residues. The junction had 3 bases not matched to a gene; V was cut back by 3 bases and J by 3 bases. Sequencing was carried out using NKG2D-low CD8+ T cells sorted from blood. The receptor was isolated from a human donor with alopecia areata. This chain joins TRBV29-1 and TRBJ2-1; the match to TRBD1 covers 9 bases. CDR3 loop: CSVDGTGHYNEQFF. CDR3 bases: TGCAGCGTTGACGGGACAGGGCACTACAATGAGCAGTTCTTC.